These T cell receptor beta chains were read from a single sample in a study of T cell repertoires in cytomegalovirus infection. TCRdb passed the reads through MiXCR, listing each CDR3 protein once. The table shows roughly 500,000 distinct CDR3 sequences, with roughly a third occurring only once. Their antigen targets remain unknown. Specimen: cultured PBMCs, collected from culture after CMV antigen stimulation. The receptors shown here come from a human donor in good health (CMV status not recorded). Some clones in this sample may be carry-over from other donors' samples. CDR3s leave out the opening cysteine and the closing phenylalanine or tryptophan. Fields, in order: V gene, J gene, CDR3 protein.

V gene: TRBV12-3/TRBV12-4
J gene: TRBJ1-1
CDR3 protein: ASSLGRSRTEAF

V gene: TRBV19
J gene: TRBJ2-4
CDR3 protein: ASSVAPGQHRAKNIQY

V gene: TRBV2
J gene: TRBJ1-5
CDR3 protein: ASSERPSAVGYQPQH

V gene: TRBV11-3
J gene: TRBJ2-5
CDR3 protein: ASSLEGTGVETQY

V gene: TRBV10-3
J gene: TRBJ2-1
CDR3 protein: AIKERDSYNEQF

V gene: TRBV6-6
J gene: TRBJ1-4
CDR3 protein: ASSYSAAGRTEKLF

V gene: TRBV7-8
J gene: TRBJ2-1
CDR3 protein: AAAGLDSYNEQF

V gene: TRBV28
J gene: TRBJ2-7
CDR3 protein: ASSPRGDISYEQY

V gene: TRBV20-1
J gene: TRBJ2-1
CDR3 protein: SARNSARYNEQF

V gene: TRBV27
J gene: TRBJ2-1
CDR3 protein: ASSSTGNSGSYNEQF

V gene: TRBV10-3
J gene: TRBJ2-1
CDR3 protein: AISGTHEQF

V gene: TRBV5-5
J gene: TRBJ2-1
CDR3 protein: ASSSTGGRDEQF

V gene: TRBV28
J gene: TRBJ2-5
CDR3 protein: ASSPRTPQGTGETQY

V gene: TRBV6-2/TRBV6-3
J gene: TRBJ2-1
CDR3 protein: ASSYSFEGGAYGSYNEQF

V gene: TRBV6-5
J gene: TRBJ1-2
CDR3 protein: ASSLHRRQINYGYT

V gene: TRBV29-1
J gene: TRBJ2-3
CDR3 protein: SVRVGGGGDTQY

V gene: TRBV20-1
J gene: TRBJ2-1
CDR3 protein: SARAPGENEQF

V gene: TRBV27
J gene: TRBJ2-7
CDR3 protein: ASSPPGQRDEQY

V gene: TRBV27
J gene: TRBJ1-1
CDR3 protein: ASNPRTGWRPNTEAF

V gene: TRBV10-3
J gene: TRBJ2-7
CDR3 protein: AIIGGWPYEQY

V gene: TRBV9
J gene: TRBJ2-3
CDR3 protein: ASSSRLAGYTLGPDTQY

V gene: TRBV7-9
J gene: TRBJ2-1
CDR3 protein: ASSLGREGPRNEQF

V gene: TRBV28
J gene: TRBJ1-4
CDR3 protein: ASSSHEGTNEKLF

V gene: TRBV29-1
J gene: TRBJ1-1
CDR3 protein: SALLRPGGGPGEAF

V gene: TRBV7-2
J gene: TRBJ2-3
CDR3 protein: ASSTRTGRPSTDTQY

V gene: TRBV6-6
J gene: TRBJ2-3
CDR3 protein: ASIEWGGTDTQY

V gene: TRBV7-9
J gene: TRBJ2-1
CDR3 protein: ASSPPQLLSYNEQF

V gene: TRBV4-1
J gene: TRBJ2-5
CDR3 protein: ASSQSEAKTQY

V gene: TRBV7-2
J gene: TRBJ2-5
CDR3 protein: ASSLFSLQETQY

V gene: TRBV18
J gene: TRBJ2-1
CDR3 protein: ASSPVSSSGRNEQF

V gene: TRBV20-1
J gene: TRBJ1-3
CDR3 protein: SAADRGSGNTIY

V gene: TRBV25-1
J gene: TRBJ1-1
CDR3 protein: ASSEITEAF

V gene: TRBV20-1
J gene: TRBJ2-5
CDR3 protein: SATTRGRETQY

V gene: TRBV6-1
J gene: TRBJ1-6
CDR3 protein: ASKKRVDGSPLH

V gene: TRBV6-2/TRBV6-3
J gene: TRBJ2-1
CDR3 protein: ASRGTSGEQF

V gene: TRBV7-1
J gene: TRBJ1-2
CDR3 protein: ASGSYGYT

V gene: TRBV10-3
J gene: TRBJ1-5
CDR3 protein: ATREEGINQPQH

V gene: TRBV23-1
J gene: TRBJ2-3
CDR3 protein: ASSPRDICTDTQY

V gene: TRBV7-8
J gene: TRBJ2-1
CDR3 protein: ASSLARLAGQNEQF

V gene: TRBV4-3
J gene: TRBJ1-2
CDR3 protein: ASSHANGEGYT

V gene: TRBV6-5
J gene: TRBJ2-1
CDR3 protein: ASSLARANEQF

V gene: TRBV7-9
J gene: TRBJ2-7
CDR3 protein: ASSLEAGTSGSYEQY

V gene: TRBV4-1
J gene: TRBJ2-5
CDR3 protein: ASSQAGTSGTETQY

V gene: TRBV18
J gene: TRBJ1-3
CDR3 protein: ASSPVQDSGNTIY

V gene: TRBV6-1
J gene: TRBJ2-3
CDR3 protein: ASSSLWGETTDTQY